A single sample is the source of the 9 T cell receptor beta chains below, sequenced in a study of blood T cell repertoires in COVID-19. The repertoire was sequenced with immunoSEQ multiplex PCR; TCRdb's copy has only in-frame clones and lacks some. The repertoire has 80,000 to 90,000 clones, approximately 80% of them found once; the top ten carry 11%. Sequenced material: peripheral blood. Receptor source: a man between 65 and 79 years old with acute or convalescent COVID-19.

The chain links TRBV5-1 to TRBJ1-1, with D unclear. The CDR3 runs 14 residues. V lost 0 bases to trimming and J lost 4 bases, with 10 bases between them. CDR1 SGHRS and CDR2 YFSETQ come from the germline V gene. DNA for the CDR3: TGCGCCAGCAGCTTGGAGACGGGTTTCACTGAAGCTTTCTTT. Translation: CASSLETGFTEAFF.

CDR3 loop: CASSSAPGAGELFF. In DNA form, the CDR3 reads TGTGCCAGCAGTTCGGCCCCGGGAGCCGGGGAGCTGTTTTTT. V is TRBV11-2 and J is TRBJ2-2; TRBD2 might be the D (6 bases). Trimming took 6 bases from V and 6 from J, leaving 14 bases between them. The CDR3 totals 14 residues. Germline CDR1 reads SGHAT; CDR2 reads FQNNGV.

This chain links TRBV18 with TRBJ2-5, with 9 bases identical to TRBD1. Unmatched junction bases numbered 4, after V lost 6 bases and J lost 2 bases. Per germline, CDR1 KGHSH and CDR2 LQKENI. CDR3 length: 14 amino acids. CDR3 in amino acids: CASSAGTGQETQYF. DNA for the CDR3: TGTGCCAGCTCGGCCGGGACAGGGCAAGAGACCCAGTACTTC.

V usage is TRBV28 and J usage is TRBJ2-7; D is uncertain. Germline values: CDR1 MDHEN, CDR2 SYDVKM. Trimming removed 3 bases from V and 2 bases from J, with 8 bases in between. CDR3 length equals 13 residues. CDR3 sequence reads: CASSFGQAYEQYV. The CDR3 DNA is TGTGCCAGCAGTTTTGGGCAGGCCTACGAGCAGTACGTC.

The rearrangement links TRBV28 to TRBJ1-2; D ambiguous. From germline, CDR1 is MDHEN and CDR2 SYDVKM. Trimming cost V 6 bases and J 3 bases, with 14 bases left between them. The CDR3 extends over 14 amino acids. The CDR3 DNA reads TGTGCCAGCAGGGACGGTGGGAGAGACTATGGCTACACCTTC. It encodes CASRDGGRDYGYTF.

The rearrangement uses TRBV5-4 and TRBJ1-1; 7 bases agree with TRBD1. Trimming cost V 0 bases and J 5 bases; bases outside gene matches: 10. The CDR3 covers 16 residues. Germline CDR1 reads SGHNT; CDR2 reads YYREEE (reference sequence). This CDR3 reads CASSLGGRGPETEAFF. The CDR3 nucleotides read TGTGCCAGCAGCTTGGGTGGTAGGGGGCCCGAAACTGAAGCTTTCTTT.

V and J are TRBV10-2 and TRBJ1-6, with D possibly being TRBD1 (6 bases). The CDR3 has 14 amino acids. V was pared by 7 bases and J by 4 bases, with 11 bases between. The V gene's germline CDR1 is WSHSY and CDR2 SAAADI. CDR3 region: CASTPQGYNSPLHF. The DNA of the CDR3 is TGCGCCAGCACTCCACAGGGATATAATTCACCCCTCCACTTT.

The V and J genes are TRBV4-2 and TRBJ2-1, with no clear D. There are 16 residues in the CDR3. Germline assignment: CDR1 LGHNA and CDR2 YNFKEQ. Trimming took off 0 bases at V and 0 bases at J, with 9 bases between the two ends. CDR3 sequence (DNA): TGTGCCAGCAGCCAAGAAGGCACTAACTCCTACAATGAGCAGTTCTTC. Protein: CASSQEGTNSYNEQFF.

The V and J genes are TRBV7-9 and TRBJ2-1, with TRBD2 as a possible D gene (6 bases). CDR3 length equals 17 residues. Germline loops: CDR1 SEHNR, CDR2 FQNEAQ (reference sequence). V gave up 4 bases and J gave up 0 bases, with 16 bases separating them. The CDR3 coding sequence is TGTGCCAGCAGCTCCTCTATAGCGGACGGCTCCTACAATGAGCAGTTCTTC. This gives the protein CASSSSIADGSYNEQFF. The full variable domain, completed using reference TRBV7-9 and TRBJ2-1, is DTGVSQNPRHKITKRGQNVTFRCDPISEHNRLYWYRQTLGQGPEFLTYFQNEAQLEKSRLLSDRFSAERPKGSFSTLEIQRTEQGDSAMYLCASSSSIADGSYNEQFFGPGTRLTVL.